This T cell receptor beta chain appears in the sequencing data of a study of blood T cell repertoires in COVID-19. Study-wide context: Italy, Spain and the United States were the sources of the convalescent and acute COVID-19 samples. Nucleic acid was either cDNA or gDNA, and it came from T cells, B-cell-depleted T cells, or PBMCs.

Per the original methods: For nucleated cells, counts were estimated from reference gene primer amplification. Using immunoSEQ multiplex PCR, the repertoire was profiled, and TCRdb retains in-frame clones only, with some absent. That table furnishes V, J and clone size, whereas the DNA furnished D and trimming. The top ten clones hold roughly 8.3% of a sample with 500,000 to 600,000 clones, roughly 89% of them seen once. One Seattle source followed patients from active infection through their disease course. The germline gives CDR1 SGHDT, CDR2 YYEEEE. Germline trimming cut 4 bases from V and 6 bases from J; bases unmatched to any gene: 12. The CDR3 runs 15 residues.

This chain links TRBV5-6 with TRBJ1-2; 7 nucleotides match TRBD1. This receptor was taken from a woman aged 45-65 years with COVID-19, enrolled during active disease. Input material: peripheral blood. The CDR3 spells CASSDPTGYRNGYTF. For the CDR3, the DNA is TGTGCCAGCAGCGACCCGACAGGGTATCGAAATGGCTACACCTTC.